A single sample gave rise to the 10 T cell receptor beta chains below, sequenced in a study of blood T cells in healthy people across ages. A J-beta primer mix and a sample-barcoded 5' primer were used in a second PCR of roughly 6 to 12 cycles. TCRdb reprocessed the 5' RACE reads with MiXCR, giving one entry per CDR3 protein. The repertoire has about 930,000 distinct CDR3 sequences, almost 30% of them found once; the top ten carry 10%. The data were also submitted as part of a second study, on T cells of mothers and their children.

Sequencing used blood. Source of these receptors: a woman aged 40 to 55 in good health.

The chain employs TRBV2 and TRBJ1-5; D is undetermined. CDR1 and CDR2 (germline): SNHLY, FYNNEI. The V end was cut by 4 bases, the J end by 7 bases, with 14 bases between. The CDR3 covers 14 residues. The CDR3 here is CASSGAEVGQPQHF. Written as DNA, the CDR3 is TGTGCCAGCAGTGGGGCTGAGGTCGGGCAGCCCCAGCATTTT.

Details on this clonotype: Since a much larger clone is just one base distant, this may be a read error. The rearrangement joins TRBV5-6 to TRBJ2-7, with D unclear. Germline CDR1 and CDR2: SGHDT and YYEEEE. Trimming took 5 bases from V and 0 from J, leaving 9 bases between them. The CDR3 is made up of 13 amino acids. The CDR3 here is CASRAVHSYEQYF. The CDR3 region has the DNA TGTGCCAGCAGGGCGGTCCACTCCTACGAGCAGTACTTC. Looking up the rest from reference TRBV5-6 and TRBJ2-7 gives the full variable domain: DAGVTQSPTHLIKTRGQQVTLRCSPKSGHDTVSWYQQALGQGPQFIFQYYEEEERQRGNFPDRFSGHQFPNYSSELNVNALLLGDSALYLCASRAVHSYEQYFGPGTRLTVT.

This chain joins TRBV13 and TRBJ2-1, with 7 bases that match TRBD1. The CDR3 has 13 amino acids. The V gene end was trimmed by 7 bases and the J gene end by 7 bases; junction bases not matched to a gene: 7. Germline V gene sequence: CDR1 PRHDT, CDR2 FYEKMQ (reference sequence). The CDR3 sequence is CASTKGGGNEQFF. CDR3 bases: TGTGCCAGCACTAAAGGGGGCGGGAATGAGCAGTTCTTC.

This clonotype was detected ten times or more. CDR3 amino acids: CASSLELQGNSPLHF. The CDR3 bases are TGCGCCAGCAGCTTAGAATTGCAGGGAAATTCACCCCTCCACTTT. V is TRBV5-1 and J is TRBJ1-6; a weak D match, TRBD1 (5 bases). V lost 2 bases to trimming and J lost 7 bases, with 13 bases between them. The CDR3 is 15 amino acids. CDR1 SGHRS and CDR2 YFSETQ come from the germline V gene. The full variable domain, with the rest looked up from reference TRBV5-1 and TRBJ1-6, is KAGVTQTPRYLIKTRGQQVTLSCSPISGHRSVSWYQQTPGQGLQFLFEYFSETQRNKGNFPGRFSGRQFSNSRSEMNVSTLELGDSALYLCASSLELQGNSPLHFGNGTRLTVT.

This clonotype was seen a few times. This chain links TRBV3-1 with TRBJ1-2; no firm D call. The germline V and J ends were trimmed by 0 bases and 2 bases, with 10 bases remaining between them. The germline gives CDR1 LGHDT, CDR2 YNNKEL (reference sequence). This CDR3 comprises 15 residues. The CDR3 region has the DNA TGTGCCAGCAGCCAAGATCAGAAACTAAACTATGGCTACACCTTC. It translates to CASSQDQKLNYGYTF.

This clonotype was seen many times. The V gene is TRBV7-3, the J gene TRBJ2-1; 9 bases fit TRBD1. This CDR3 has 15 amino acids. The germline gives CDR1 SGHTA, CDR2 FQGTGA. The trim removed 4 bases at V and 4 bases at J, leaving 5 bases unmatched. The CDR3 here is CASSSGQGTYNEQFF. In nucleotides, the CDR3 is TGTGCCAGCAGCTCGGGACAGGGAACATACAATGAGCAGTTCTTC.

As DNA, the CDR3 is TGCGCCAGCAGCTCTGGGGCAGCGTTGAACACCGGGGAGCAGTACTTC. The encoded protein is CASSSGAALNTGEQYF. The rearrangement joins TRBV5-1 to TRBJ2-7; possible D gene TRBD1, 5 bases. The germline CDR1 and CDR2 sequences are SGHRS and YFSETQ. The V end was cut by 3 bases, the J end by 7 bases, with 23 bases between. The CDR3 is made up of 16 amino acids.

This clonotype was detected a few times. The chain is built from TRBV9 and TRBJ2-3; no firm D call. CDR1 and CDR2 from the germline V gene are SGDLS and YYNGEE. This CDR3 contains 13 residues. V gave up 1 base and J gave up 2 bases, with 5 bases separating them. The CDR3 DNA sequence: TGTGCCAGCAGCGTACCCCCCACAGATACGCAGTATTTT. This sequence encodes CASSVPPTDTQYF.

This clonotype came up many times. V is TRBV20-1 and J is TRBJ1-2; 12 positions agree with TRBD1. Germline-derived CDR1 and CDR2 are DFQATT and SNEGSKA (reference sequence). Losses at the gene ends were 1 base for V and 2 bases for J; bases not matched to a gene: 11. The CDR3 covers 18 residues. CDR3 bases: TGCAGTGCTAGAGCCCCCGGGACAGGGGGCGAACTGAACTATGGCTACACCTTC. This codes for CSARAPGTGGELNYGYTF.

The J gene is TRBJ1-2, the V gene TRBV29-1; TRBD1 aligns across 8 bases. The CDR3 length is 16 residues. CDR1 and CDR2 (germline): SQVTM, ANQGSEA. V was clipped by 3 bases and J by 6 bases; unmatched bases: 15. The CDR3 loop is CSVDGTGNLAANGYTF. The CDR3 bases are TGCAGCGTTGATGGGACAGGCAACCTTGCTGCGAATGGCTACACCTTC.